The T cell receptor (beta chain) under discussion was sequenced for a study of tissue T cells after allogeneic stem cell transplantation. Study-level points and caveats: Few T cell clones were shared across patients, but motif clusters showed tissue-specific shared signatures. Only a limited share of tissue TCRs appeared in blood or spleen.

Concerning this clone: Its antigen remains unknown. Genes here carry mouse names. The read terminates 1 residue before the CDR3 end, so the remaining end is supplied by the germline J gene.

This CDR3 region has 13 residues. The ends were cut back, 3 bases at V and 0 bases at J, with 5 bases in the middle. The germline CDR1 and CDR2 sequences are MSHET and SYDVDS. Sequencing was performed with immunoSEQ multiplex PCR; in TCRdb, only in-frame clones are kept and a portion is missing. The table includes 4,600 or so clones, around 49% detected once. Time point: mouse harvest day 14 after allogeneic transplant. Mouse grafts combined 10^7 T-cell-depleted bone marrow cells with 10^6 splenic CD5+ T cells. This mouse GVHD model was MHC-mismatched B6 to BALB/c, profiled day 7 or 14. The chain couples TRBV29 to TRBJ1-1; the D is unclear. What was sequenced was lymph node tissue. This TCR derives from a female BALB/c mouse given C57BL/6 T cells with graft-versus-host disease after an allogeneic hematopoietic cell transplant. CDR3 DNA, as far as it was read: TGTGCTAGCAGTTTGGGGACAAACACAGAAGTCTTC. This encodes CASSLGTNTEVF. The complete CDR3 protein is CASSLGTNTEVFF.